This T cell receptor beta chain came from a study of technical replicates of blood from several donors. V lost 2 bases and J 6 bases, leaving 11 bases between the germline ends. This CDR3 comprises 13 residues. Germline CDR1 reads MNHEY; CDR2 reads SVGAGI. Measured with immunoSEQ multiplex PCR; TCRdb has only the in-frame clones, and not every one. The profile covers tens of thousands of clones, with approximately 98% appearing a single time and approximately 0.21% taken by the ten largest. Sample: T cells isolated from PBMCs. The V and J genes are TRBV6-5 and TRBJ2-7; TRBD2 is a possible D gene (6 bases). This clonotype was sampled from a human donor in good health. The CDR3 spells CASSYTGESEQYF. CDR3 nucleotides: TGTGCCAGCAGTTACACGGGGGAGAGCGAGCAGTACTTC.